The 11 T cell receptor beta chains in this list originate from one sample, sequenced in a study of T cell responses to AZD1222 COVID-19 vaccine. Data came from immunoSEQ multiplex PCR; TCRdb stores just in-frame clones and leaves some out. Of 150,000 to 250,000 clones in the sample, roughly nine tenths were seen once. The sequencing here drew on peripheral blood, taken 28 days after the second AZD1222 dose. These receptor sequences come from an adult who received the AZD1222 COVID-19 vaccine.

This chain links TRBV5-1 with TRBJ2-3, with D uncertain. This CDR3 is 11 amino acids long. Trimming removed 4 bases from V and 4 bases from J, with 4 bases in between. In germline, CDR1 is SGHRS, CDR2 YFSETQ. The CDR3 sequence is CASSVSDTQYF. As DNA, the CDR3 is TGCGCCAGCAGCGTTTCAGATACGCAGTATTTT.

The chain joins TRBV12-5 to TRBJ2-3; D is unresolved. Per germline, CDR1 LGHNT and CDR2 FRNRAP. The V gene lost 5 bases and the J gene lost 6 bases, with 21 bases spanning the gap. This CDR3 spans 16 amino acids. This CDR3 reads CASGPGNTKEADTQYF. CDR3 DNA: TGTGCTAGTGGTCCCGGTAACACCAAGGAAGCGGATACGCAGTATTTT.

V usage is TRBV25-1 and J usage is TRBJ1-6; D gene unclear. The CDR3 contains 15 residues. V dropped 5 bases and J dropped 6 bases, with 14 bases sitting between them. Germline V CDR1 and CDR2: MGHDK, SYGVNS. The CDR3 DNA reads TGTGCCAGCAGTCGAGCGGGCCCCAGTAATTCACCCCTCCACTTT. Translated: CASSRAGPSNSPLHF.

This chain connects TRBV19 to TRBJ1-5; a weak D match, TRBD1 (6 bases). V was trimmed by 3 bases and J by 6 bases, leaving 18 bases between them. The CDR3 is made up of 16 amino acids. The germline gives CDR1 LNHDA, CDR2 SQIVND (reference sequence). Here the CDR3 DNA reads TGTGCCAGTAGTATGAGTCTGGCAGGGGAAGCTCAGCCCCAGCATTTT. Its protein product is CASSMSLAGEAQPQHF.

The rearrangement uses TRBV2 and TRBJ2-1; no clear D. Germline V lookup: CDR1 SNHLY, CDR2 FYNNEI. The V end was cut by 3 bases, the J end by 8 bases, with 5 bases between. The CDR3 is 11 residues long. Written as DNA, the CDR3 is TGTGCCAGCAGTGAGGGGTATGAGCAGTTCTTC. It yields the protein CASSEGYEQFF.

V and J are TRBV19 and TRBJ1-1, with D possibly matching TRBD1 (6 bases). The germline V gene has CDR1 LNHDA and CDR2 SQIVND (reference sequence). There are 13 residues in the CDR3. The germline V and J ends were trimmed by 1 base and 6 bases, with 9 bases remaining between them. This chain's CDR3 is CASSIGTGSEAFF. For the CDR3, the DNA is TGTGCCAGTAGTATAGGTACAGGGTCTGAAGCTTTCTTT.

This chain connects TRBV28 to TRBJ2-7, with TRBD1 matching 8 bases. Germline V gene sequence: CDR1 MDHEN, CDR2 SYDVKM. V dropped 7 bases and J dropped 2; count of bases not matched to a gene: 7. The CDR3 runs 14 residues. This CDR3 is CASTPGQDPYEQYF. DNA of the CDR3: TGTGCCAGCACCCCGGGACAGGACCCCTACGAGCAGTACTTC.

The V gene is TRBV9, the J gene TRBJ2-7, with a weak D call TRBD2 (5 bases). Per the germline V gene, CDR1 is SGDLS and CDR2 is YYNGEE. V lost 5 bases and J lost 5, with 17 bases in between. The CDR3 totals 14 residues. The CDR3 nucleotides are TGTGCCAGCAGTCCCTGGACTTCCCCCAACGAGCAGTACTTC. It yields the protein CASSPWTSPNEQYF.

The chain links TRBV4-3 to TRBJ2-7; D unresolved. Deletions cut 5 bases from V and 4 bases from J, with 18 bases between. Germline V CDR1 and CDR2: LGHNA, YSLEER. The CDR3 loop spans 15 amino acids. CDR3 in DNA: TGCGCCAGCAGCTTCGAGGCCGAATCTTTTTACGAGCAGTACTTC. It translates to CASSFEAESFYEQYF.

This clone was detected a few times. This chain uses TRBV10-2 with TRBJ1-2, with 8 bases matching TRBD1. V gave up 3 bases and J gave up 7 bases; unmatched junction bases: 4. Germline V gene lookup returns CDR1 WSHSY and CDR2 SAAADI. CDR3 length: 13 amino acids. Here the CDR3 DNA reads TGCGCCAGCAGTGAAGGCAGGGGGCTTGGCTACACCTTC. Encoded protein: CASSEGRGLGYTF.

This chain connects TRBV6-5 to TRBJ2-7; D perhaps matches TRBD2 (5 bases). Trimming pared 7 bases from V and 3 bases from J, leaving 10 bases between. This CDR3 contains 12 residues. CDR1 and CDR2 from the germline V gene are MNHEY and SVGAGI. CDR3 in DNA: TGTGCCAGCAACTACGAGGGCTACGAGCAGTACTTC. As protein: CASNYEGYEQYF.